This T cell receptor beta chain was recorded in a study of CD8 T cells in ankylosing spondylitis. TCRdb re-derived calls from the 5' RACE reads in MiXCR, one entry per CDR3 protein. The profile covers nearly 350,000 distinct CDR3 sequences, with about 15% appearing a single time and about 1% taken by the ten largest. Study-wide points: Earlier studies detected some motif variants in reactive arthritis synovial fluid and blood. Blood of patients with ankylosing spondylitis appeared to be characterized by a TCR beta motif of eight highly homologous variants.

About this clonotype itself: Its target is unknown.

Germline V gives CDR1 SGHNT, CDR2 YYREEE (reference sequence). V gave up 4 bases and J gave up 7 bases, with 17 bases separating them. The CDR3 has 14 amino acids. The V gene is TRBV5-4, the J gene TRBJ1-2, with a weak D call TRBD1 (5 bases). Sample: blood, either unsorted or a sorted T cell fraction (not recorded which). The sequence was collected from a male donor with ankylosing spondylitis or in good health (not recorded which). CDR3 in DNA: TGTGCCAGCAGCAACCCCGGGGGGGACGGTGGCTACACCTTC. The encoded protein is CASSNPGGDGGYTF.